This entry describes one TCR beta chain. The target antigen is unknown. Regarding time point: neoterminal ileum biopsy at postoperative endoscopy, about 6 months after surgery. This record belongs to a study of T cell repertoires in ileal Crohn's disease. About the study: Thiopurines (about ten) or anti-TNF agents (approximately 20) were given postoperatively to about half. At postoperative colonoscopy, neoterminal ileum biopsies were taken as M6. Study-wide results and limits: The median delay to postoperative endoscopy was 6.9 months.

Method: immunoSEQ multiplex PCR; TCRdb's copy keeps in-frame clones and lacks some. The repertoire has about 12,000 clones, roughly 73% of them found once; the top ten carry under 10%. Germline V CDR1 and CDR2: SGHAT, FQNNGV. Trimming took 5 bases from V and 2 from J, leaving 16 bases between them. The CDR3 extends over 15 amino acids. The TCR was taken from an adult with Crohn's disease. The V gene is TRBV11-2, the J gene TRBJ2-7; D remains ambiguous. Sequenced material: ileal tissue. Written as DNA, the CDR3 is TGTGCCAGCAGCCCTGCGGCGGCTGGTCCCTACGAGCAGTACTTC. Residues: CASSPAAAGPYEQYF.